The source of this TCR beta chain is a study of blood T cell repertoires in COVID-19. The CDR3 length is 17 residues. Here immunoSEQ multiplex PCR was the method, and the copy in TCRdb shows in-frame clones only, minus some. The top ten hold roughly 3% of the sample, which has about 250,000 clones, approximately 90% seen once. A single count supports this clone. The sequence was obtained from a young man with active or convalescent COVID-19. The J gene is TRBJ2-7, the V gene TRBV12-1; the table calls TRBD2, which could not be checked here. TRBV12-1 is described as a pseudogene. Sequencing was performed on peripheral blood. CDR3 residues: CASSFALNSGTTYEQYF. The CDR3 DNA reads as TGTGCCAGCAGCTTTGCTTTAAATAGCGGGACCACCTACGAGCAGTACTTC.